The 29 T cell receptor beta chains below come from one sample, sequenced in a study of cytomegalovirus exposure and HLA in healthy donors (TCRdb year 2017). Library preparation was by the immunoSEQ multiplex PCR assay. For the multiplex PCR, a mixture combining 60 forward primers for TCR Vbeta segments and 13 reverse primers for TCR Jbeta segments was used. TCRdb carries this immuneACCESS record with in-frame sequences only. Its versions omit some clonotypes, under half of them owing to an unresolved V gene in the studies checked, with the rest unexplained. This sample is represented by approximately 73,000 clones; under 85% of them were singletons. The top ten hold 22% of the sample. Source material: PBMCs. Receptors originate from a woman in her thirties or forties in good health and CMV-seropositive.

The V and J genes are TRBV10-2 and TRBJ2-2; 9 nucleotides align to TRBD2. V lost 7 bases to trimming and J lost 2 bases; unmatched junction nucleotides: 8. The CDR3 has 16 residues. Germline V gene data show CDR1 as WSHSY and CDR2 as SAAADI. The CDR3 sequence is CASTISGSANTGELFF. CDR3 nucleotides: TGCGCCAGCACCATTAGCGGGAGCGCTAACACCGGGGAGCTGTTTTTT.

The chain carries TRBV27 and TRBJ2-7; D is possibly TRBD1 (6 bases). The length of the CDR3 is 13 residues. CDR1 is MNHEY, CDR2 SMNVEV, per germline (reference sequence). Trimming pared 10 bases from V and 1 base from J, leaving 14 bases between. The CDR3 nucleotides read TGTGCCACCAAGGGGGACAAGTCCTACGAGCAGTACTTC. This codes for CATKGDKSYEQYF.

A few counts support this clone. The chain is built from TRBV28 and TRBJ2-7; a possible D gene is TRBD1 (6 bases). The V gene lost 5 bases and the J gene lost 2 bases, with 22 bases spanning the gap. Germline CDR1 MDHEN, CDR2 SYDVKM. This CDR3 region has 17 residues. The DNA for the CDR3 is TGTGCCAGCAGTCGACCCACCGACAGGCGTCTGACCTACGAGCAGTACTTC. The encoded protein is CASSRPTDRRLTYEQYF.

The CDR3 is CASSFGAGGQETQYF. In DNA form, the CDR3 reads TGCGCCAGCAGCTTTGGTGCGGGGGGGCAAGAGACCCAGTACTTC. This rearrangement joins TRBV5-1 to TRBJ2-5, with 9 bases that match TRBD2. V lost 2 bases, J lost 2 bases, and 4 bases stayed unmatched. Germline CDR1 is SGHRS and CDR2 is YFSETQ. This CDR3 is built from 15 residues.

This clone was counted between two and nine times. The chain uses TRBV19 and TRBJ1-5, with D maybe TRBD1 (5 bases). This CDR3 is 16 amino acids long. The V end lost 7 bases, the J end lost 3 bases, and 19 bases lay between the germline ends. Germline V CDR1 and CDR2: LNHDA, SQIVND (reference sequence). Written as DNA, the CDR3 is TGTGCCAGTACCCCGCGGGGGGTGGATAACAATCAGCCCCAGCATTTT. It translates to CASTPRGVDNNQPQHF.

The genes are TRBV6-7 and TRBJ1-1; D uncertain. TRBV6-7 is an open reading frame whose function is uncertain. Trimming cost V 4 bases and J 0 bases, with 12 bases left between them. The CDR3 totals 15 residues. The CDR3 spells CASSSPGGLNTEAFF. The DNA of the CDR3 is TGTGCCAGCAGTTCCCCGGGAGGGTTGAACACTGAAGCTTTCTTT.

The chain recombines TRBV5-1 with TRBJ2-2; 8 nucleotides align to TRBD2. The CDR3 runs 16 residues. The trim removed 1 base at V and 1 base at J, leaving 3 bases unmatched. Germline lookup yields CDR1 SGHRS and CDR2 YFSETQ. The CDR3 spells CASSLMLAGNTGELFF. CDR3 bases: TGCGCCAGCAGCTTGATGCTAGCGGGGAACACCGGGGAGCTGTTTTTT.

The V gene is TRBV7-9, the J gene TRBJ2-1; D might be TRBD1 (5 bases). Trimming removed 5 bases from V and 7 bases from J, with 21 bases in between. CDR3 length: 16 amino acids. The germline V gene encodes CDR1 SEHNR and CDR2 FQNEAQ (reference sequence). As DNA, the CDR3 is TGTGCCAGCAGCCCAGAGAAGGGGTCCTCACTTAATGAGCAGTTCTTC. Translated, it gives CASSPEKGSSLNEQFF.

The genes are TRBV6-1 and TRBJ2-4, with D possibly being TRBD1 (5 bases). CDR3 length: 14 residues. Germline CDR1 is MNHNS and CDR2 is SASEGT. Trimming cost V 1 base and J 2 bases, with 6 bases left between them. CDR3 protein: CASSEGGPKNIQYF. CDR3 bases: TGTGCCAGCAGTGAAGGGGGCCCCAAAAACATTCAGTACTTC.

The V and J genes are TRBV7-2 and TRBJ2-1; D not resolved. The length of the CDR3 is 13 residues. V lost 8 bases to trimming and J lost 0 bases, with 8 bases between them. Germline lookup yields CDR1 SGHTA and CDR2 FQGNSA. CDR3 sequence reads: CASRANSYNEQFF. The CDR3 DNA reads TGTGCCAGCCGCGCGAACTCCTACAATGAGCAGTTCTTC.

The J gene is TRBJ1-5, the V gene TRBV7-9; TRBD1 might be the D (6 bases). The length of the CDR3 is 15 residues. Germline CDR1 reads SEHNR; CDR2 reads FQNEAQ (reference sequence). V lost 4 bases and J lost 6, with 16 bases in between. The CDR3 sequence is CASSSTGGASQPQHF. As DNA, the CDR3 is TGTGCCAGCAGCTCAACCGGGGGGGCTAGTCAGCCCCAGCATTTT. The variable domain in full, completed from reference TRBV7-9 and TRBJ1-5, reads DTGVSQNPRHKITKRGQNVTFRCDPISEHNRLYWYRQTLGQGPEFLTYFQNEAQLEKSRLLSDRFSAERPKGSFSTLEIQRTEQGDSAMYLCASSSTGGASQPQHFGDGTRLSIL.

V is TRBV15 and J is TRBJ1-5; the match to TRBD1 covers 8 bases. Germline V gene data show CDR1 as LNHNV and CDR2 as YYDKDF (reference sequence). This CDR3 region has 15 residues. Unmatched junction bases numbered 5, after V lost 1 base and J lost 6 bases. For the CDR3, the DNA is TGTGCCACCAGCAGAGGACAGGGGCTTGCTCAGCCCCAGCATTTT. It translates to CATSRGQGLAQPQHF.

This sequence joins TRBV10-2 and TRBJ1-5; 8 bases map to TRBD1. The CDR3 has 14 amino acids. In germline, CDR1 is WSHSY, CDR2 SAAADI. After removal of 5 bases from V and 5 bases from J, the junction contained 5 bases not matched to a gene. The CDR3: CASSRTGRDQPQHF. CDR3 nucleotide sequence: TGCGCCAGCAGTCGGACAGGGCGGGATCAGCCCCAGCATTTT.

The CDR3: CAWSPSREAFF. The CDR3 nucleotides are TGTGCCTGGAGCCCTAGCAGGGAAGCTTTCTTT. The chain couples TRBV30 to TRBJ1-1; D remains ambiguous. The length of the CDR3 is 11 residues. From germline, CDR1 is GTSNPN and CDR2 SVGIG (reference sequence). The germline V and J ends were trimmed by 3 bases and 8 bases, with 10 bases remaining between them. The full variable domain, its missing parts supplied by reference TRBV30 and TRBJ1-1, is SQTIHQWPATLVQPVGSPLSLECTVEGTSNPNLYWYRQAAGRGLQLLFYSVGIGQISSEVPQNLSASRPQDRQFILSSKKLLLSDSGFYLCAWSPSREAFFGQGTRLTVV.

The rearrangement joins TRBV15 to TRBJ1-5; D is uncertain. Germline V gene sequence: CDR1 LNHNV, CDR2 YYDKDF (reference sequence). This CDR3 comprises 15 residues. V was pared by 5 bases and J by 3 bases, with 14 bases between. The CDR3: CATSVRSWANQPQHF. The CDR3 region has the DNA TGTGCCACCAGCGTCCGTAGTTGGGCCAATCAGCCCCAGCATTTT.

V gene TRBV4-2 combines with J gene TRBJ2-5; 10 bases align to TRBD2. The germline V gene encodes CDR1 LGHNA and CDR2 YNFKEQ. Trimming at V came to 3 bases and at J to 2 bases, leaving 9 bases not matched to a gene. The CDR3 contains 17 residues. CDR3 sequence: CASSQGPSGGNQETQYF. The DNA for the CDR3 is TGTGCCAGCAGCCAGGGGCCTAGCGGGGGAAATCAAGAGACCCAGTACTTC.

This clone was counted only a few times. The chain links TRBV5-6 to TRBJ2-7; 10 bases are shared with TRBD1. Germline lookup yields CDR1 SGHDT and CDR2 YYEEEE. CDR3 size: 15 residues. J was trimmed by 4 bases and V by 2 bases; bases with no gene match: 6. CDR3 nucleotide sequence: TGTGCCAGCAGCTTAGGACAGGGGGGCTGGTACGAGCAGTACTTC. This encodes CASSLGQGGWYEQYF.

The CDR3 DNA reads as TGTGCAAGTCGCTTAACGACACTCAACCTGGACTTTACGCAGTATTTT. The encoded protein is CASRLTTLNLDFTQYF. This chain uses TRBV12-2 with TRBJ2-3; the table's D call, TRBD2, has no DNA check behind it. TRBV12-2 is labeled a pseudogene. This CDR3 has 16 amino acids.

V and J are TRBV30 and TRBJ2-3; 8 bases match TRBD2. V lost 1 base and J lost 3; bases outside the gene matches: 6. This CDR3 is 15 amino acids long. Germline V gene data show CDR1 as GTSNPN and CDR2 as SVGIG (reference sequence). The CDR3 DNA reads TGTGCCTGGAGTGACGGGAGGGGAAAAACAGATACGCAGTATTTT. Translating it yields CAWSDGRGKTDTQYF.

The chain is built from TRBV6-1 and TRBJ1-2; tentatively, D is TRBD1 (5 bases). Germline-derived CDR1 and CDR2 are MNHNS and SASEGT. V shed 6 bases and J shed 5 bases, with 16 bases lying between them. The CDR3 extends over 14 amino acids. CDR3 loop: CASSEPQGSYGYTF. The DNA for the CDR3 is TGTGCCAGCAGCGAACCCCAGGGTTCTTATGGCTACACCTTC.

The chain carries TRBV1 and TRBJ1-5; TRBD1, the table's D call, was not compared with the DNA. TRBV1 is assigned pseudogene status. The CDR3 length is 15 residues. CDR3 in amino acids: CTSSQVWPGLQPQHF. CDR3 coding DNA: TGCACCAGCAGCCAAGTGTGGCCAGGGCTACAGCCCCAGCATTTT.

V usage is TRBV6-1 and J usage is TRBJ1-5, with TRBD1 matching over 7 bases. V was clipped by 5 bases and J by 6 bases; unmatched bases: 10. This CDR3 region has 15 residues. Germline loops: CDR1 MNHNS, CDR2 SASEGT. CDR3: CASSTRGTVVQPQHF. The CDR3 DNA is TGTGCCAGCAGTACACGAGGGACAGTTGTTCAGCCCCAGCATTTT.

CDR3 nucleotides: TGTGCCAGCAGCATGACAGGTGGCTACGAGCAGTACTTC. Encoded protein: CASSMTGGYEQYF. The V call is TRBV2, the J call TRBJ2-7; a possible D gene is TRBD1 (6 bases). V was clipped by 6 bases and J by 3 bases, with 12 bases between them. CDR1 and CDR2 (germline): SNHLY, FYNNEI. The CDR3 sequence is 13 residues long.

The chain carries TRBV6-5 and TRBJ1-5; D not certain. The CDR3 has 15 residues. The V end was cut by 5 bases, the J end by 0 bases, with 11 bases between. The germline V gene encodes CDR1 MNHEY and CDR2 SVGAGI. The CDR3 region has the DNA TGTGCCAGCAGTGCGGGAGTTTATAGCAATCAGCCCCAGCATTTT. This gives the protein CASSAGVYSNQPQHF.

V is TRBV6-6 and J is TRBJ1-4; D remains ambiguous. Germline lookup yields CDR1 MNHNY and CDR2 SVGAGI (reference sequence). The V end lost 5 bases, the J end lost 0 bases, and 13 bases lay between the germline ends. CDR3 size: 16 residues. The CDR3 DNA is TGTGCCAGCAGTCGAGGCAGACCTTCAACTAATGAAAAACTGTTTTTT. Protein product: CASSRGRPSTNEKLFF.

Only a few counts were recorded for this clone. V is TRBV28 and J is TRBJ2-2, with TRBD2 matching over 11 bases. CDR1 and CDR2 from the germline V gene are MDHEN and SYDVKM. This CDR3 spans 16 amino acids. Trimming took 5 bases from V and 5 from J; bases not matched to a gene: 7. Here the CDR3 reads CASSPRLAGLTGELFF. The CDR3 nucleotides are TGTGCCAGCAGTCCCAGACTAGCGGGACTTACCGGGGAGCTGTTTTTT.

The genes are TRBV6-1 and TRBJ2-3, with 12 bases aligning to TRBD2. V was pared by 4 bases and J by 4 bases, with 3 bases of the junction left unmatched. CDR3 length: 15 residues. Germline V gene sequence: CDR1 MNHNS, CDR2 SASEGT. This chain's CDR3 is CASSASGGAPDTQYF. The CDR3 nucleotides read TGTGCCAGCAGTGCTAGCGGGGGGGCCCCAGATACGCAGTATTTT.

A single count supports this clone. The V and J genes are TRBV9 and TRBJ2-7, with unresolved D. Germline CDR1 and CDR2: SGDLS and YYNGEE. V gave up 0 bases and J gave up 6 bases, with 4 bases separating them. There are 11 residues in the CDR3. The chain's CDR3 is CASSVGGEQYF. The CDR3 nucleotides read TGTGCCAGCAGCGTAGGCGGCGAGCAGTACTTC.

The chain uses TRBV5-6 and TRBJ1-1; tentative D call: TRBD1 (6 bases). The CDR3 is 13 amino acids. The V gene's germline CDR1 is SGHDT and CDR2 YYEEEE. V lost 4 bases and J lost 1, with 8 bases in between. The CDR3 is CASSQGRNTEAFF. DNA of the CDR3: TGTGCCAGCAGCCAGGGGAGGAACACTGAAGCTTTCTTT.